Detailed here is one T cell receptor beta chain. Its antigen is as yet unknown. These data originate in a study of cytomegalovirus exposure and HLA in healthy donors. Germline CDR1 is KGHSH and CDR2 is LQKENI. This CDR3 region has 14 residues. Between the trimmed V and J ends, which lost 3 bases and 3 bases, there was a span of 12 bases. The PCR used 60 Vbeta and 13 Jbeta primers. The data were produced by immunoSEQ multiplex PCR, yet TCRdb's version contains in-frame clones alone and is incomplete. The repertoire shows about 51,000 clones; the top ten hold 20% to 30%. Study findings and constraints: Several top significant clusters appeared, in a later analysis, to be linked to common viral pathogens.

This chain uses TRBV18 with TRBJ2-7, with TRBD1 as a possible D gene (6 bases). The receptor's source is a man aged 35 to 55 in good health and CMV-seropositive. The sequenced sample consisted of PBMCs. The CDR3 region has the DNA TGTGCCAGCTCACCCCCCAGGGGTAGCTACGAGCAGTACTTC. Residues: CASSPPRGSYEQYF.